This T cell receptor (beta chain) stems from a study of post-analysis software for immune sequencing data. General study results and limits: By F measure, strong co-clustering occurred among samples prepared in the same batch.

Prepared libraries of TCR beta cDNA carried unique molecular identifiers. TCRdb reprocessed the PCR reads via MiXCR and lists one record per CDR3 protein. The table lists some 160,000 distinct CDR3 sequences, about 37% of them singletons. Points on this clonotype: Its antigen remains unknown.

Germline trimming cut 5 bases from V and 5 bases from J; bases unmatched to any gene: 11. There are 15 residues in the CDR3. Per the germline V gene, CDR1 is SEHNR and CDR2 is FQNEAQ (reference sequence). The source of this sequence is a girl aged 10-17 years with multiple sclerosis. Sequenced here: blood, sampled after autologous hematopoietic stem cell transplantation. The gene calls are TRBV7-9 and TRBJ1-1, with 7 nucleotides matching TRBD1. CDR3 sequence reads: CASSTPQGSGTEAFF. CDR3 bases: TGTGCCAGCAGCACCCCACAGGGGTCAGGAACTGAAGCTTTCTTT.